Sequencing of this TCR beta chain was carried out in a study of blood T cell repertoires in COVID-19. Enrolled through a virtual design, the participants were between 18 and 89 years of age and came from fewer than 30 US areas. Participants reported their clinical history, and cohort assignment relied on those reports. Study processing details: By means of reference gene primer amplification, nucleated cell counts were estimated. Some clones are missing from TCRdb's copy, which holds only in-frame ones; the method was immunoSEQ multiplex PCR. V, J and clone size derive from that table, while D and trimming were established from the DNA sequence. The sample consists of 250,000 to 400,000 clones, roughly 86% of them appearing once. J was trimmed by 1 base and V by 5 bases; bases with no gene match: 6. CDR3 size: 15 residues. Per germline, CDR1 MNHEY and CDR2 SMNVEV (reference sequence).

The V gene is TRBV27, the J gene TRBJ2-7, with 9 bases fitting TRBD1. The sequencing input was PBMCs or T cells enriched from blood (not recorded which). The TCR originated in a woman under 40 who had recovered from COVID-19. The CDR3 loop reads CASSPRDRASYEQYF. CDR3 sequence (DNA): TGTGCCAGCAGTCCCCGGGACAGGGCATCCTACGAGCAGTACTTC.